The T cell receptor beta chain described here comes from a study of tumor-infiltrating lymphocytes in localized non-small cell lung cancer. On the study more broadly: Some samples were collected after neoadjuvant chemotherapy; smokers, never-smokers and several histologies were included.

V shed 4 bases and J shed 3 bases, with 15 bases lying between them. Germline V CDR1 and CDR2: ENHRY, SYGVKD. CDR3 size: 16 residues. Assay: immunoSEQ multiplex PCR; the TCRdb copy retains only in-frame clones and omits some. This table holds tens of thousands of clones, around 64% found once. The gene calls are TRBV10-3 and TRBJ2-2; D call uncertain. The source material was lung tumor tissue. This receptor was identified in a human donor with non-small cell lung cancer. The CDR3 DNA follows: TGTGCCATCAGTGGTCTACGAGAAGGGTACACCGGGGAGCTGTTTTTT. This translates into CAISGLREGYTGELFF.